The 14 T cell receptor beta chains below come from one sample, sequenced in a study of cytomegalovirus exposure and HLA in healthy donors. In the PCR, 60 Vbeta and 13 Jbeta primers were used. The table came from immunoSEQ multiplex PCR; TCRdb's copy has only in-frame clones and leaves some out. This table lists 100,000 to 150,000 clones. The specimen sequenced was PBMCs. Receptors originate from a man aged 35-49 years in good health and CMV-seronegative.

This chain joins TRBV28 and TRBJ1-5; TRBD1 agrees at 9 bases. The V gene end was trimmed by 9 bases and the J gene end by 3 bases; junction bases not matched to a gene: 6. The V gene's germline CDR1 is MDHEN and CDR2 SYDVKM. The CDR3 length is 14 residues. DNA of the CDR3: TGTGCCAGTACCGGACAGGGGACCAATCAGCCCCAGCATTTT. It translates to CASTGQGTNQPQHF.

V usage is TRBV30 and J usage is TRBJ2-6; 11 nucleotides agree with TRBD1. There are 16 residues in the CDR3. Germline-derived CDR1 and CDR2 are GTSNPN and SVGIG (reference sequence). The J segment lost 2 bases and the V segment lost 1 base, leaving 1 base of the junction unmatched. The DNA of the CDR3 is TGTGCCTGGAGTGGGACAGGGGGCCCTGGGGCCAACGTCCTGACTTTC. Translation gives CAWSGTGGPGANVLTF.

The rearrangement links TRBV6-6 to TRBJ1-4; D might be TRBD1 (5 bases). This CDR3 contains 14 residues. V was clipped by 7 bases and J by 7 bases, with 16 bases between them. Per the germline V gene, CDR1 is MNHNY and CDR2 is SVGAGI (reference sequence). The CDR3: CASTQGIAVEKLFF. The CDR3 DNA reads as TGTGCCAGCACTCAGGGAATTGCTGTTGAAAAACTGTTTTTT.

The CDR3 DNA reads as TGTGCCAGCACGCCTGGACAGGGGGCGCCGGGCTACGAGCAGTACTTC. Translated, it gives CASTPGQGAPGYEQYF. V is TRBV5-6 and J is TRBJ2-7; 11 nucleotides match TRBD1. The CDR3 is 16 residues long. V was clipped by 6 bases and J by 3 bases; unmatched bases: 11. Germline V lookup: CDR1 SGHDT, CDR2 YYEEEE.

The V gene is TRBV2, the J gene TRBJ2-2, with 8 bases identical to TRBD2. Losses at the gene ends were 7 bases for V and 4 bases for J; bases not matched to a gene: 11. Germline V gene data show CDR1 as SNHLY and CDR2 as FYNNEI. CDR3 length: 16 residues. The CDR3 loop is CASTPEGLVSTGELFF. CDR3 nucleotide sequence: TGTGCCAGCACCCCGGAGGGACTAGTTAGCACCGGGGAGCTGTTTTTT. Full variable domain (outside the CDR3, taken from reference TRBV2 and TRBJ2-2): EPEVTQTPSHQVTQMGQEVILRCVPISNHLYFYWYRQILGQKVEFLVSFYNNEISEKSEIFDDQFSVERPDGSNFTLKIRSTKLEDSAMYFCASTPEGLVSTGELFFGEGSRLTVL.

CDR3 DNA sequence: TGTGCCAGCAGCTTAGATCCAGGGTATTACGAGCAGTACTTC. Its protein is CASSLDPGYYEQYF. The chain combines TRBV11-2 with TRBJ2-7; D perhaps matches TRBD1 (5 bases). The germline V gene encodes CDR1 SGHAT and CDR2 FQNNGV. The CDR3 has 14 residues. The germline V and J ends were trimmed by 0 bases and 4 bases, with 10 bases remaining between them.

The chain employs TRBV28 and TRBJ2-3; possibly TRBD1 for D (5 bases). V was trimmed by 2 bases and J by 3 bases, leaving 12 bases between them. Looked up from germline, CDR1 is MDHEN and CDR2 is SYDVKM. The CDR3 contains 15 residues. The CDR3 DNA sequence: TGTGCCAGCAGTTTAGGGGCCCTCGGAACAGATACGCAGTATTTT. Translating it yields CASSLGALGTDTQYF.

V usage is TRBV7-6 and J usage is TRBJ2-5; no clear D gene. The V gene's germline CDR1 is SGHVS and CDR2 FNYEAQ. V lost 10 bases, J lost 0 bases, and 18 bases lay in between. The CDR3 runs 15 residues. As DNA, the CDR3 is TGTGCCACAACGCGTTCGTCCTTTTACCAAGAGACCCAGTACTTC. Its protein product is CATTRSSFYQETQYF.

This rearrangement joins TRBV7-2 to TRBJ1-1, with 7 bases that match TRBD1. CDR1 and CDR2 from the germline V gene are SGHTA and FQGNSA. The V and J ends lost 6 bases and 1 base, in that order; junction bases with no gene match: 8. This CDR3 comprises 15 residues. CDR3 in DNA: TGTGCCAGCAGGTTATCAGGGGGATGGAACACTGAAGCTTTCTTT. Amino acids: CASRLSGGWNTEAFF.

The rearrangement joins TRBV7-2 to TRBJ1-5, with D possibly being TRBD1 (5 bases). The CDR3 covers 16 residues. The germline CDR1 and CDR2 sequences are SGHTA and FQGNSA. The V end lost 4 bases, the J end lost 6 bases, and 19 bases lay between the germline ends. CDR3 sequence (DNA): TGTGCCAGCAGCTGGGCGGGGGGAGGTGTAGGTCAGCCCCAGCATTTT. It is translated as CASSWAGGGVGQPQHF.

The chain employs TRBV27 and TRBJ1-1; possible D gene TRBD1, 5 bases. Germline CDR1 reads MNHEY; CDR2 reads SMNVEV (reference sequence). V lost 8 bases to trimming and J lost 3 bases, with 16 bases between them. The CDR3 has 14 amino acids. The CDR3 DNA reads TGTGCCAGCCGATGGGGCAGCGGGGACACTGAAGCTTTCTTT. Protein: CASRWGSGDTEAFF.

This chain joins TRBV6-5 and TRBJ1-3; D call uncertain. This CDR3 comprises 13 residues. The germline CDR1 and CDR2 sequences are MNHEY and SVGAGI. V was shortened by 5 bases and J by 3 bases, with 8 bases between the two germline ends. The CDR3 here is CASSPPGGNTIYF. For the CDR3, the DNA is TGTGCCAGCAGTCCCCCGGGTGGAAACACCATATATTTT.

Remarks on this clone: One junction end disagrees with the germline gene, perhaps due to a read error. The chain joins TRBV7-3 to TRBJ2-2, with a weak D call TRBD2 (5 bases). Looked up from germline, CDR1 is SGHTA and CDR2 is FQGTGA. The CDR3 length is 12 residues. CDR3: CASSTYTGELFF. Here the CDR3 DNA reads TGTGCCAGCAGCACCTACACCGGGGAGCTGTTCTTT.

The chain uses TRBV30 and TRBJ2-7, with TRBD2 matching over 7 bases. Looked up from germline, CDR1 is GTSNPN and CDR2 is SVGIG (reference sequence). The junction had 7 bases not matched to a gene; V was cut back by 1 base and J by 1 base. The CDR3 consists of 15 residues. CDR3 amino acids: CAWSGSREPSYEQYF. The CDR3 DNA is TGTGCCTGGAGTGGTTCGCGGGAGCCTTCCTACGAGCAGTACTTC.